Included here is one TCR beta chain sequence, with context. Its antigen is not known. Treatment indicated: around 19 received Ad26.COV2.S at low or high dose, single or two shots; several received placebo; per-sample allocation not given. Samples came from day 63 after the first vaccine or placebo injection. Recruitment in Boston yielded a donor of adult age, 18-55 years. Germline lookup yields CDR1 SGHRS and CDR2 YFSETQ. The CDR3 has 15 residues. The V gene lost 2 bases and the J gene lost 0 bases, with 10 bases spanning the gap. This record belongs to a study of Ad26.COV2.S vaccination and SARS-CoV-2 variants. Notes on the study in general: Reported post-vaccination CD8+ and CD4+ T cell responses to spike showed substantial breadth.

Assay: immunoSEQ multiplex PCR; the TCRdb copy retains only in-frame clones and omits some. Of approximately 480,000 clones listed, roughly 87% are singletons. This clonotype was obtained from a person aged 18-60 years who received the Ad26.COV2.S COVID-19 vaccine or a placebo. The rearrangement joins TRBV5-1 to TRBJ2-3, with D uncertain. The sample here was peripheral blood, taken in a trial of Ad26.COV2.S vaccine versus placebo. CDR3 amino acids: CASSLDSVSTDTQYF. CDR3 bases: TGCGCCAGCAGCTTAGATTCGGTGAGCACAGATACGCAGTATTTT. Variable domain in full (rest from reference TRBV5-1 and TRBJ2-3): KAGVTQTPRYLIKTRGQQVTLSCSPISGHRSVSWYQQTPGQGLQFLFEYFSETQRNKGNFPGRFSGRQFSNSRSEMNVSTLELGDSALYLCASSLDSVSTDTQYFGPGTRLTVL.